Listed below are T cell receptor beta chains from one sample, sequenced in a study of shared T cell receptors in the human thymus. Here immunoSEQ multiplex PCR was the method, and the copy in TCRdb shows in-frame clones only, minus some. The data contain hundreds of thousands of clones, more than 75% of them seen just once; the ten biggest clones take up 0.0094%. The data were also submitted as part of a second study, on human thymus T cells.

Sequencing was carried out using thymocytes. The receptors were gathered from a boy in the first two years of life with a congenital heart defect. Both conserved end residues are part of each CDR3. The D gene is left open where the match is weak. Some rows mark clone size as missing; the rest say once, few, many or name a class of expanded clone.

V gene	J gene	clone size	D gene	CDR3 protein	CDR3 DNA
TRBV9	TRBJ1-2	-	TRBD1	CASSAETTGGIGINGYTF	TGTGCCAGCAGCGCCGAAACGACAGGGGGCATAGGTATCAATGGCTACACCTTC
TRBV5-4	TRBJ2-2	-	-	CASSFRDTGELFF	TGTGCCAGCAGCTTCCGAGACACCGGGGAGCTGTTTTTT
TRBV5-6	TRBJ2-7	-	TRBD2	CASNLSGGPPYEQYF	TGTGCCAGCAACCTCTCGGGAGGGCCTCCCTACGAGCAGTACTTC
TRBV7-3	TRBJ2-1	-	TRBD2	CASSLTALGAGGSYNEQFF	TGTGCCAGCAGCTTAACGGCCCTTGGAGCGGGGGGGTCCTACAATGAGCAGTTCTTC
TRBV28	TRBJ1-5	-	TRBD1	CASRTGVAVLNQPQHF	TGTGCCAGCAGAACAGGGGTTGCTGTTCTAAATCAGCCCCAGCATTTT
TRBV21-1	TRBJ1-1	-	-	CASSNKTGENTEAFF	TGTGCCAGCAGCAATAAAACAGGGGAGAACACTGAAGCTTTCTTT
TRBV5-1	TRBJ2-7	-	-	CASSVKSSYEQYF	TGCGCCAGCAGCGTAAAGAGCTCCTACGAGCAGTACTTC
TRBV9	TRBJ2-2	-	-	CASSVVRNTGELFF	TGTGCCAGCAGCGTAGTTCGGAACACCGGGGAGCTGTTTTTT
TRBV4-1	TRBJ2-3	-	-	CASSPQIAIWSDTQYF	TGCGCCAGCAGCCCCCAGATCGCCATTTGGTCAGATACGCAGTATTTT
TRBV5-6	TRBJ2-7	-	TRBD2	CASSQPGEGLAGDEQYF	TGTGCCAGCAGCCAGCCCGGGGAGGGACTAGCGGGAGACGAGCAGTACTTC
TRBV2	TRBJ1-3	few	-	CASSDRAGNTIYF	TGTGCCAGCAGTGACAGGGCTGGAAACACCATATATTTT
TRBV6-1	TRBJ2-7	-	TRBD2	CASSVLAGGCHEQYF	TGTGCCAGCAGTGTTCTAGCGGGAGGATGCCACGAGCAGTACTTC
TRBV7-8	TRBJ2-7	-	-	CASSLISYEQYF	TGTGCCAGCAGCTTAATCAGCTACGAGCAGTACTTC
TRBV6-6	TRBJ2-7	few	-	CASSGTHNPYEQYF	TGTGCCAGCAGTGGGACACACAACCCCTACGAGCAGTACTTC
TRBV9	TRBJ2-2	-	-	CASSVCPTANTGELFF	TGTGCCAGCAGCGTCTGCCCGACAGCGAACACCGGGGAGCTGTTTTTT
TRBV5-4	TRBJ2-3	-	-	CASSLAARGFTDTQYF	TGTGCCAGCAGCTTGGCCGCTAGGGGGTTTACAGATACGCAGTATTTT
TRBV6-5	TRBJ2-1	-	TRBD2	CASSNSGGFYNEQFF	TGTGCCAGCAGTAATAGCGGGGGGTTCTACAATGAGCAGTTCTTC
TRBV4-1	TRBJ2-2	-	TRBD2	CASSQDQDRLAKNTGELFF	TGCGCCAGCAGCCAAGATCAAGACCGACTAGCGAAGAACACCGGGGAGCTGTTTTTT
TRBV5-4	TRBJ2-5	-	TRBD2	CASSFGLADQETQYF	TGTGCCAGCAGCTTCGGACTAGCGGATCAAGAGACCCAGTACTTC
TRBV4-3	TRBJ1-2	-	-	CASSQEPSGGFNYGYTF	TGCGCCAGCAGCCAAGAGCCGTCGGGGGGGTTCAACTATGGCTACACCTTC
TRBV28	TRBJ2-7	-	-	CASSPPERNLGYEQYF	TGTGCCAGCAGTCCCCCTGAGCGGAACTTGGGCTACGAGCAGTACTTC
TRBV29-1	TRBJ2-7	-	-	CSVKRGGYEQYF	TGCAGCGTTAAAAGGGGGGGCTACGAGCAGTACTTC
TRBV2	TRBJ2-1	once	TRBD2	CASRRLAGYNEQFF	TGTGCCTCAAGGCGACTAGCGGGATACAATGAGCAGTTCTTC
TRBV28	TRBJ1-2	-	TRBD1	CASSRFQGAYANYGYTF	TGTGCCAGCAGTCGTTTTCAGGGGGCTTACGCTAACTATGGCTACACCTTC
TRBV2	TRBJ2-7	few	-	CASSYYEQYF	TGTGCCAGCAGTTACTACGAGCAGTACTTC
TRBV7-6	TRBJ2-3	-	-	CASSSVAGGRGAPGDTQYF	TGTGCCAGCAGCTCGGTAGCAGGCGGTCGGGGGGCGCCTGGAGATACGCAGTATTTT
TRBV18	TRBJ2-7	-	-	CASSPGAPLREQYF	TGTGCCAGCTCACCGGGGGCCCCACTACGGGAGCAGTACTTC
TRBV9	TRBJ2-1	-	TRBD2	CASSVVGGSGGAPYNEQFF	TGTGCCAGCAGCGTAGTGGGAGGTAGCGGGGGGGCCCCCTACAATGAGCAGTTCTTC
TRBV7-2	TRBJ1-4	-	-	CASSSTGGDEKLFF	TGTGCCAGCAGCTCGACAGGAGGTGATGAAAAACTGTTTTTT
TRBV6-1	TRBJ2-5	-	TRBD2	CASSEGKGRRESGETQYF	TGTGCCAGCAGTGAAGGAAAGGGACGGCGGGAGTCGGGAGAGACCCAGTACTTC
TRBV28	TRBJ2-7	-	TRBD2	CASSPKRGPSYEQYF	TGTGCCAGCAGCCCCAAGCGGGGCCCCTCCTACGAGCAGTACTTC
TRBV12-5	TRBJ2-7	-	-	CASGQEQGFGEQYF	TGTGCTAGTGGCCAAGAACAGGGTTTCGGCGAGCAGTACTTC
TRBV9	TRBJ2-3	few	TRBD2	CASSVATGTSGASTDTQYF	TGTGCCAGCAGCGTAGCTACTGGGACTAGCGGGGCAAGCACAGATACGCAGTATTTT
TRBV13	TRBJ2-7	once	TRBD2	CASSCRLAGLAYEQYF	TGTGCCAGCAGTTGCCGACTAGCGGGGTTAGCATACGAGCAGTACTTC
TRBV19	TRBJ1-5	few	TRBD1	CASSLGQINQPQHF	TGTGCCAGTAGTCTGGGACAGATCAATCAGCCCCAGCATTTT
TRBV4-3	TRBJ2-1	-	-	CASSQELVNEQFF	TGCGCCAGCAGCCAGGAACTAGTTAATGAGCAGTTCTTC
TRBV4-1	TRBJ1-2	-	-	CASSPPRGLHTNYGYTF	TGCGCCAGCAGCCCTCCCCGCGGACTCCATACTAACTATGGCTACACCTTC
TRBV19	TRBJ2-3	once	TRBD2	CATSGGSTDTQYF	TGTGCCACCTCGGGGGGTAGCACAGATACGCAGTATTTT
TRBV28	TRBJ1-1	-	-	CASHQRQMNTEAFF	TGTGCCAGCCATCAGAGACAGATGAACACTGAAGCTTTCTTT
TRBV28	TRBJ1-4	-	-	CASSGQPNEKLFF	TGTGCCAGCAGTGGACAGCCCAATGAAAAACTGTTTTTT
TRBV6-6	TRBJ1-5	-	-	CASSQGQQPQHF	TGTGCCAGCAGTCAGGGGCAGCAGCCCCAGCATTTT
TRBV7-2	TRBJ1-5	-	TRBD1	CASSGSGTGEGWPQHF	TGTGCCAGCAGCGGTTCTGGGACAGGGGAAGGGTGGCCCCAGCATTTT
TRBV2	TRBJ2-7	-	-	CASSAGHVYEQYF	TGTGCCAGCAGTGCCGGACATGTCTACGAGCAGTACTTC
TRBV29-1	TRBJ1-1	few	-	CSVGTEPNTEAFF	TGCAGCGTTGGGACAGAGCCAAACACTGAAGCTTTCTTT
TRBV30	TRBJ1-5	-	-	CAWRTGNQPQHF	TGTGCCTGGAGGACAGGAAATCAGCCCCAGCATTTT
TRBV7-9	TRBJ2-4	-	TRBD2	CASSLSREASGAKNIQYF	TGTGCCAGCAGCTTATCGAGAGAGGCTAGCGGGGCCAAAAACATTCAGTACTTC